What follows is one T cell receptor beta chain and its context. Its cognate antigen is unknown. V trimming: 2 bases; J trimming: 6 bases; junction bases outside the gene matches: 4. CDR1 and CDR2 (germline): MNHEY, SMNVEV (reference sequence). The CDR3 has 13 residues. TCRdb called the reads again in MiXCR, with one record for every CDR3 protein. Of around 540,000 distinct CDR3 sequences in the sample, roughly a third are singletons; the top ten hold 17%. The data were obtained in a study of T cell repertoires in cytomegalovirus infection. Findings of the study overall: The study identified carriers of CMV plus the relevant HLA from cumulative public TCR beta family frequency.

The chain uses TRBV27 and TRBJ2-7; 7 bases map to TRBD2. The receptor was isolated from a human donor in good health (CMV status not recorded). Some clones in this sample may be carry-over from other donors' samples. Sequenced here: cultured PBMCs, sampled from culture after CMV antigen stimulation. CDR3 nucleotide sequence: TGTGCCAGCAGTTTAAACGGGAGGCCCGAGCAGTACTTC. Protein product: CASSLNGRPEQYF.